This passage covers 27 T cell receptor beta chains from one sample sequenced in a study of T cell responses to AZD1222 COVID-19 vaccine. Generated by immunoSEQ multiplex PCR, the TCRdb table keeps only in-frame clones and is missing some. This table holds approximately 80,000 clones, more than 80% found once. The source was peripheral blood, collected on day 0 of AZD1222 vaccination. These receptors were collected from an adult in good health.

The chain couples TRBV2 to TRBJ2-7; 9 positions match TRBD1. V lost 6 bases, J lost 7 bases, and 13 bases stayed unmatched. CDR1 is SNHLY, CDR2 FYNNEI, per germline. The CDR3 spans 15 residues. The CDR3 bases are TGTGCCAGCAGCGCTGCGTGGGACAGGGTGGGGGAGCAGTACTTC. This codes for CASSAAWDRVGEQYF.

This chain links TRBV28 with TRBJ1-4; D is possibly TRBD1 (6 bases). The CDR3 totals 12 residues. V shed 10 bases and J shed 8 bases, with 14 bases lying between them. Germline CDR1 and CDR2: MDHEN and SYDVKM. DNA of the CDR3: TGTGCCACGCTGGGACAAATAGAAAAACTGTTTTTT. Translation: CATLGQIEKLFF.

The chain carries TRBV3-1 (or the pseudogene TRBV3-2) and TRBJ1-2; tentative D call: TRBD1 (6 bases). Trimming took 1 base from V and 2 from J, leaving 17 bases between them. Per germline, CDR1 LGHDT and CDR2 YNNKEL (reference sequence). The CDR3 runs 17 residues. DNA of the CDR3: TGTGCCAGCAGCCAAGGGGAGGGTCTTCAGGGGAACTATGGCTACACCTTC. Its translation is CASSQGEGLQGNYGYTF.

The gene calls are TRBV7-9 and TRBJ2-7, with D uncertain. Trimming removed 5 bases from V and 2 bases from J, with 10 bases in between. The CDR3 extends over 13 amino acids. The germline V gene encodes CDR1 SEHNR and CDR2 FQNEAQ (reference sequence). CDR3: CASSAGSTYEQYF. CDR3 sequence (DNA): TGTGCCAGCAGCGCCGGCTCTACCTACGAGCAGTACTTC. Full variable domain (missing parts from reference TRBV7-9 and TRBJ2-7): DTGVSQNPRHKITKRGQNVTFRCDPISEHNRLYWYRQTLGQGPEFLTYFQNEAQLEKSRLLSDRFSAERPKGSFSTLEIQRTEQGDSAMYLCASSAGSTYEQYFGPGTRLTVT.

The chain links TRBV30 to TRBJ2-7, with TRBD1 matching 9 bases. V trimming: 2 bases; J trimming: 4 bases; junction bases outside the gene matches: 9. CDR3 length: 15 amino acids. The germline CDR1 and CDR2 sequences are GTSNPN and SVGIG (reference sequence). The CDR3 protein is CAWSRPGQGKYEQYF. The CDR3 DNA sequence: TGTGCCTGGAGTCGTCCGGGACAGGGCAAATACGAGCAGTACTTC.

The chain employs TRBV7-2 and TRBJ1-5; 7 bases agree with TRBD1. The V gene's germline CDR1 is SGHTA and CDR2 FQGNSA. This CDR3 has 13 amino acids. V trimming: 3 bases; J trimming: 8 bases; junction bases outside the gene matches: 4. The chain's CDR3 is CASSFVDREPQHF. CDR3 DNA sequence: TGTGCCAGCAGCTTCGTCGACAGGGAGCCCCAGCATTTT.

This rearrangement joins TRBV7-9 to TRBJ1-5; D is possibly TRBD1 (6 bases). Trimming removed 2 bases from V and 2 bases from J, with 7 bases in between. CDR3 size: 14 residues. In germline, CDR1 is SEHNR, CDR2 FQNEAQ (reference sequence). CDR3 in amino acids: CASSLPGGNQPQHF. The CDR3 coding sequence is TGTGCCAGCAGCTTACCAGGGGGCAATCAGCCCCAGCATTTT.

This chain joins TRBV15 and TRBJ1-4; 10 nucleotides agree with TRBD1. Germline CDR1 reads LNHNV; CDR2 reads YYDKDF (reference sequence). Germline trimming cut 0 bases from V and 5 bases from J; bases unmatched to any gene: 3. The CDR3 sequence is 16 residues long. CDR3 coding DNA: TGTGCCACCAGCAGAGATCCGGGACAGGGGAATGAAAAACTGTTTTTT. Translated, it gives CATSRDPGQGNEKLFF.

This chain links TRBV5-5 with TRBJ2-1, with 7 positions matching TRBD1. The CDR3 covers 17 residues. V was pared by 4 bases and J by 4 bases, with 14 bases of the junction left unmatched. The V gene's germline CDR1 is SGHKS and CDR2 YYEKEE (reference sequence). CDR3 DNA sequence: TGTGCCAGCAGCCCCGATCCATCGGGACAGCATTACAATGAGCAGTTCTTC. As protein: CASSPDPSGQHYNEQFF.

The chain uses TRBV7-9 and TRBJ2-7, with TRBD2 identical over 8 bases. The CDR3 length is 17 residues. V dropped 6 bases and J dropped 3; count of bases not matched to a gene: 16. Per the germline V gene, CDR1 is SEHNR and CDR2 is FQNEAQ (reference sequence). In DNA, the CDR3 is TGTGCCAGCAGTCTTAGCCGCGGCGGGAGGTTTAACTACGAGCAGTACTTC. It translates to CASSLSRGGRFNYEQYF.

The chain joins TRBV13 to TRBJ2-7, with D maybe TRBD1 (6 bases). This CDR3 spans 13 amino acids. CDR1 and CDR2 from the germline V gene are PRHDT and FYEKMQ (reference sequence). V was cut by 2 bases and J by 5 bases, with 10 bases left in between. CDR3: CASSLNRAHEQYF. In nucleotides, the CDR3 is TGTGCCAGCAGCTTAAACAGGGCCCACGAGCAGTACTTC. The full variable domain, with the rest looked up from reference TRBV13 and TRBJ2-7, is AAGVIQSPRHLIKEKRETATLKCYPIPRHDTVYWYQQGPGQDPQFLISFYEKMQSDKGSIPDRFSAQQFSDYHSELNMSSLELGDSALYFCASSLNRAHEQYFGPGTRLTVT.

In nucleotides, the CDR3 is TGCGCCAGCAGCTCGATGCCGGGAGACTCCTACGAGCAGTACTTC. This gives the protein CASSSMPGDSYEQYF. V is TRBV5-1 and J is TRBJ2-7, with D maybe TRBD2 (6 bases). Trimming pared 3 bases from V and 0 bases from J, leaving 13 bases between. CDR3 size: 15 residues. The germline CDR1 and CDR2 sequences are SGHRS and YFSETQ.

This chain connects TRBV20-1 to TRBJ1-2; no clear D gene. This CDR3 has 11 amino acids. CDR1 and CDR2 from the germline V gene are DFQATT and SNEGSKA (reference sequence). Trimming left V 3 bases short and J 2 bases short, with 4 bases between. CDR3 in amino acids: CSARENYGYTF. The CDR3 DNA reads TGCAGTGCTAGGGAAAACTATGGCTACACCTTC.

The rearrangement uses TRBV19 and TRBJ2-5, with TRBD2 matching 13 bases. The CDR3 is 18 residues long. The germline CDR1 and CDR2 sequences are LNHDA and SQIVND (reference sequence). V dropped 11 bases and J dropped 5; count of bases not matched to a gene: 20. CDR3 residues: CAGTSGRAPFGGLETQYF. CDR3 nucleotides: TGTGCCGGCACTAGCGGGAGGGCCCCGTTTGGTGGGTTGGAGACCCAGTACTTC.

In its sample, this clone was seen a few times. The CDR3 DNA reads as TGCAGCGGAGGGACAGGGGGCGGTCGGGAGACCCAGTACTTC. This encodes CSGGTGGGRETQYF. The chain couples TRBV29-1 to TRBJ2-5; 12 bases fit TRBD1. CDR1 is SQVTM, CDR2 ANQGSEA, per germline. The trim removed 7 bases at V and 5 bases at J, leaving 8 bases unmatched. This CDR3 is built from 14 residues.

The chain is built from TRBV27 and TRBJ2-7; 8 bases agree with TRBD1. Germline lookup yields CDR1 MNHEY and CDR2 SMNVEV (reference sequence). The junction had 8 bases not matched to a gene; V was cut back by 3 bases and J by 7 bases. The CDR3 sequence is 14 residues long. CDR3 DNA: TGTGCCAGCAGTTTCGGTCAGGGGGCAAAAGAGCAGTACTTC. This gives the protein CASSFGQGAKEQYF.

The rearrangement uses TRBV9 and TRBJ2-1; TRBD2 matches 10 bases. The CDR3 is 18 amino acids. In germline, CDR1 is SGDLS, CDR2 YYNGEE. Trimming at V came to 0 bases and at J to 9 bases, leaving 15 bases not matched to a gene. The CDR3 sequence: CASSVASGASGGYSEQFF. DNA for the CDR3: TGTGCCAGCAGCGTAGCTTCCGGGGCTAGCGGGGGTTATAGTGAGCAGTTCTTC.

The chain recombines TRBV19 with TRBJ2-1; TRBD1 agrees at 7 bases. The V gene's germline CDR1 is LNHDA and CDR2 SQIVND (reference sequence). V shed 1 base and J 5 bases; nucleotides not matched to a gene: 8. CDR3 length: 16 amino acids. The CDR3 DNA reads TGTGCCAGTAGTATAGGAGGAGGCAGGGGGAACAATGAGCAGTTCTTC. Its translation: CASSIGGGRGNNEQFF.

This clone came up a few times. The J gene is TRBJ2-5, the V gene TRBV11-1; 7 bases match TRBD2. Germline CDR1 is SGHAT and CDR2 is FQDESV (reference sequence). Unmatched junction bases numbered 6, after V lost 4 bases and J lost 7 bases. The CDR3 contains 13 residues. The CDR3, as DNA: TGTGCCAGCAGCTCCGGGGGGATGGTGACCCAGTACTTC. As protein: CASSSGGMVTQYF.

The rearrangement joins TRBV3-1 (or the pseudogene TRBV3-2) to TRBJ2-3; 9 bases map to TRBD2. V lost 0 bases, J lost 6 bases, and 7 bases stayed unmatched. CDR1 is LGHDT and CDR2 is YNNKEL in the germline V gene (reference sequence). The CDR3 runs to 16 residues. The CDR3 sequence: CASSQDPGLASDTQYF. In DNA form, the CDR3 reads TGTGCCAGCAGCCAAGATCCGGGACTAGCCTCCGATACGCAGTATTTT.

The rearrangement uses TRBV6-2 or TRBV6-3 and TRBJ2-3; D unclear. This CDR3 has 13 amino acids. V lost 6 bases to trimming and J lost 4 bases, with 11 bases between them. From germline, CDR1 is MNHEY and CDR2 SVGEGT. CDR3 loop: CASSFLLADTQYF. CDR3 bases: TGTGCCAGCAGCTTCCTCCTGGCAGATACGCAGTATTTT.

The CDR3 sequence: CAISAFSEGTEAFF. The CDR3 nucleotides are TGTGCCATCAGTGCGTTTTCGGAGGGCACTGAAGCTTTCTTT. The chain uses TRBV10-3 and TRBJ1-1; D is ambiguous. V was trimmed by 4 bases and J by 4 bases, leaving 13 bases between them. Germline lookup yields CDR1 ENHRY and CDR2 SYGVKD. The CDR3 has 14 amino acids.

J is TRBJ2-5 and V is TRBV13; no reliable D call. The germline V gene has CDR1 PRHDT and CDR2 FYEKMQ (reference sequence). Trimming took 0 bases from V and 5 from J, leaving 10 bases between them. This CDR3 spans 14 amino acids. The CDR3 protein is CASSLGAVLETQYF. CDR3 bases: TGTGCCAGCAGCTTAGGGGCGGTGCTTGAGACCCAGTACTTC.

A single count supports this clone. This chain uses TRBV9 with TRBJ2-5, with TRBD2 matching 10 bases. Germline V gene data show CDR1 as SGDLS and CDR2 as YYNGEE. After removal of 3 bases from V and 9 bases from J, the junction contained 8 bases not matched to a gene. This CDR3 contains 14 residues. The CDR3 sequence is CASSAPSGSSPQYF. The CDR3 nucleotides are TGTGCCAGCAGCGCCCCTAGCGGGAGTTCCCCCCAGTACTTC.

V gene TRBV19 combines with J gene TRBJ2-7, with 10 bases aligning to TRBD2. The CDR3 has 15 amino acids. The junction had 6 bases not matched to a gene; V was cut back by 4 bases and J by 3 bases. Germline V lookup: CDR1 LNHDA, CDR2 SQIVND (reference sequence). CDR3 residues: CASSTTSGASYEQYF. The DNA of the CDR3 is TGTGCCAGTAGTACAACTAGCGGGGCCAGCTACGAGCAGTACTTC.

The gene calls are TRBV6-2 or TRBV6-3 and TRBJ2-7; perhaps TRBD1 as D (6 bases). The CDR3 has 15 amino acids. Germline V gene lookup returns CDR1 MNHEY and CDR2 SVGEGT. Trimming cost V 1 base and J 5 bases, with 15 bases left between them. The CDR3 region has the DNA TGTGCCAGCAGTTACTGGAGGACACCAGGGGACGAGCAGTACTTC. Translating it yields CASSYWRTPGDEQYF.

The J gene is TRBJ2-7, the V gene TRBV28; TRBD1 aligns across 10 bases. V shed 3 bases and J 3 bases; nucleotides not matched to a gene: 8. Germline CDR1 reads MDHEN; CDR2 reads SYDVKM. The CDR3 extends over 16 amino acids. CDR3 DNA: TGTGCCAGCAGTTTTTCTCCGGGACAGGGGAGCTACGAGCAGTACTTC. This sequence encodes CASSFSPGQGSYEQYF.